This is a list of T cell receptor beta chains from one sample in a study of neurological immune-mediated disorders. MiXCR, run by TCRdb on the 5' RACE reads, gives a single entry per CDR3 protein. Of under 45,000 distinct CDR3 sequences in the sample, over 9.5% were seen once. Material: PBMCs. These receptors all come from a female donor in good health. Each CDR3 is given with its conserved first and last residue. The D gene is left open where the match is weak. Where a row states a size, it is once, few, many or the class of an expanded clone; other rows omit it.

many TRBJ2-7 TRBV7-9 NA CASSSMGTGAYEQYF TGTGCCAGCAGCTCGATGGGAACGGGAGCCTACGAGCAGTACTTC
many TRBJ1-2 TRBV7-9 NA CASSLAGGAGLDGYTF TGTGCCAGCAGCTTAGCCGGGGGGGCAGGCCTAGATGGCTACACCTTC
many TRBJ1-3 TRBV29-1 NA CSVEGANTIYF TGCAGCGTTGAGGGGGCAAACACCATATATTTT
many TRBJ2-7 TRBV20-1 NA CSARFRGYEQYF TGCAGTGCTAGATTCCGGGGTTACGAGCAGTACTTC
many TRBJ1-1 TRBV5-1 TRBD1 CASSLGITGGIGTNTEAFF TGCGCCAGCAGCTTGGGGATTACAGGGGGAATAGGGACGAACACTGAAGCTTTCTTT
many TRBJ2-7 TRBV10-3 TRBD2 CAISQGGTSGTYEQYF TGTGCCATCAGTCAAGGGGGGACTAGCGGTACCTACGAGCAGTACTTC
many TRBJ2-7 TRBV9 TRBD1 CASNQGTGTEQYF TGTGCCAGCAACCAAGGGACAGGGACCGAGCAGTACTTC
many TRBJ2-2 TRBV7-9 NA CASTWYTGELFF TGTGCCAGCACGTGGTACACCGGGGAGCTGTTTTTT
many TRBJ1-1 TRBV9 NA CASSVTPSAGEAFF TGTGCCAGCAGCGTAACTCCTTCGGCGGGGGAAGCTTTCTTT
many TRBJ2-7 TRBV3-1 NA CASSQVRGSPYEQYF TGTGCCAGCAGCCAAGTTAGGGGGAGCCCCTACGAGCAGTACTTC
many TRBJ1-1 TRBV20-1 NA CSATGHMNTEAFF TGCAGTGCAACAGGGCACATGAACACTGAAGCTTTCTTT
many TRBJ1-2 TRBV5-6 NA CASSSQPSVRGYGYTF TGTGCCAGCAGCTCCCAACCGAGTGTTAGAGGCTATGGCTACACCTTC
many TRBJ2-5 TRBV5-1 NA CASSWGSRETQYF TGCGCCAGCAGCTGGGGCTCGCGAGAGACCCAGTACTTC
many TRBJ1-1 TRBV5-1 NA CASSFGGVGTEAFF TGCGCCAGCAGCTTCGGGGGGGTAGGCACTGAAGCTTTCTTT
many TRBJ2-7 TRBV6-5 NA CASSYGSTPSYEQYF TGTGCCAGCAGTTACGGCTCGACCCCCTCCTACGAGCAGTACTTC
once TRBJ2-7 TRBV6-5 NA CDSSYSDGSYEQYF TGTGACAGCAGTTACTCGGACGGATCCTACGAGCAGTACTTC
many TRBJ2-4 TRBV6-6 NA CASSDPGKNIQYF TGTGCCAGCAGCGATCCGGGCAAAAACATTCAGTACTTC
many TRBJ2-3 TRBV6-2/TRBV6-3 NA CASRGWTADTQYF TGTGCCAGCAGAGGTTGGACTGCCGATACGCAGTATTTT
many TRBJ2-7 TRBV7-9 TRBD1 CASSSGGTGVVF TGTGCCAGCAGCTCCGGAGGTACAGGGGTGGTCTTC
many TRBJ2-5 TRBV7-2 TRBD1 CASSSDRAETQYF TGTGCCAGCAGCTCGGACAGGGCAGAGACCCAGTACTTC
medium-sized TRBJ2-7 TRBV5-1 NA CASSLAFSGSSYEQYF TGCGCCAGCAGCTTGGCTTTTTCGGGGAGCTCCTACGAGCAGTACTTC
few TRBJ1-2 TRBV30 NA CAWSNINYGYTF TGTGCCTGGAGTAATATTAACTATGGCTACACCTTC
many TRBJ2-7 TRBV5-1 TRBD1 CASSLDGTVFYEQYF TGCGCCAGCAGCTTGGATGGGACAGTTTTCTACGAGCAGTACTTC
many TRBJ1-5 TRBV19 NA CASSWGQGVNQPQHF TGTGCCAGTAGTTGGGGGCAGGGCGTGAATCAGCCCCAGCATTTT
many TRBJ2-5 TRBV5-1 NA CASSYSGTSGETQYF TGCGCCAGCAGTTACTCCGGGACTTCAGGGGAGACCCAGTACTTC
NA TRBJ2-2 TRBV7-2 NA CASSLCPAGSDGELFF TGTGCAAGCAGCTTATGTCCCGCGGGATCCGACGGGGAGCTGTTTTTT
many TRBJ2-5 TRBV11-1 TRBD1 CASSFQGASIIETQYF TGTGCCAGCAGCTTTCAGGGGGCGTCCATAATTGAGACCCAGTACTTC
NA TRBJ2-7 TRBV7-3 NA CASSLSGGPLEQYF TGTGCCAGCAGCTTAAGTGGCGGGCCGTTAGAGCAGTACTTC
many TRBJ1-2 TRBV20-1 NA CSARSLQGNYGYTF TGCAGTGCTAGAAGTCTCCAGGGGAACTATGGCTACACCTTC
many TRBJ2-1 TRBV20-1 TRBD2 CSARGGTTTYNEQFF TGCAGTGCTAGAGGCGGGACTACCACCTACAATGAGCAGTTCTTC
many TRBJ2-1 TRBV5-1 TRBD1 CASSPEDRVNEQFF TGCGCCAGCAGCCCTGAAGACAGGGTCAATGAGCAGTTCTTC
NA TRBJ2-1 TRBV6-5 TRBD2 CASTLGGSPSLRSYNEQFF TGTGCCAGCACCCTCGGGGGGTCCCCCAGTTTGAGGTCCTACAATGAGCAGTTCTTC
many TRBJ2-1 TRBV6-1 NA CASILAPGSYNEQFF TGTGCCAGCATACTAGCCCCTGGGTCCTACAATGAGCAGTTCTTC
NA TRBJ2-1 TRBV12-3/TRBV12-4 NA CASSVSILIDEQFF TGTGCCAGTAGTGTAAGCATTTTGATCGATGAGCAGTTCTTC
NA TRBJ1-1 TRBV20-1 NA CSARGQTRGNTEAFF TGCAGTGCCAGAGGACAGACCAGAGGGAACACTGAAGCTTTCTTT
NA TRBJ2-1 TRBV5-1 NA CASSLNSRLEANEQFF TGCGCCAGCAGCTTGAATTCGAGGCTAGAGGCCAATGAGCAGTTCTTC
many TRBJ2-1 TRBV20-1 NA CSARDPQGPEQFF TGCAGTGCTAGAGATCCCCAGGGACCTGAGCAGTTCTTC
many TRBJ2-3 TRBV29-1 NA CSVALNPDTQYF TGCAGCGTCGCACTCAACCCAGATACGCAGTATTTT
many TRBJ2-5 TRBV5-1 TRBD2 CASSLDGVGRETQYF TGCGCCAGCAGCTTGGACGGGGTCGGGAGGGAGACCCAGTACTTC
NA TRBJ1-5 TRBV24-1 TRBD1 CATSEGQGRNKPQNF TGTGCCACCAGTGAAGGACAGGGGCGGAATAAGCCCCAGAATTTT
many TRBJ1-2 TRBV5-1 NA CASSLYLAADSNYGYTF TGCGCCAGCAGCTTGTACTTAGCGGCCGATTCTAACTATGGCTACACCTTC
many TRBJ2-6 TRBV2 TRBD1 CASSRGLSGANVLTF TGTGCCAGCAGCAGGGGGCTGTCTGGGGCCAACGTCCTGACTTTC